The 27 T cell receptor beta chains below come from one sample, sequenced in a study of cytomegalovirus exposure and HLA in healthy donors (dated by TCRdb to 2016 to 2017). Library generation was performed with the immunoSEQ multiplex PCR assay. For the multiplex PCR, a mixture combining 60 forward primers for TCR Vbeta segments and 13 reverse primers for TCR Jbeta segments was used. TCRdb mirrors the immuneACCESS table, restricted to in-frame sequences. Some clones are absent from its copies; in checked studies, under half trace to an unresolved V gene, and the reason for the others is unknown. The sample table lists approximately 160,000 clones, approximately 62% of them with a count of one. Less than 1.5% of the sample is taken by the ten largest. Sequenced sample: PBMCs. The receptor set was obtained from a man aged 50 to 59 in good health and CMV-seronegative.

In its sample, this clone was seen a few times. This chain joins TRBV5-4 and TRBJ1-2, with a possible D match to TRBD1 (5 bases). The CDR3 is made up of 15 amino acids. V shed 2 bases and J shed 3 bases, with 14 bases lying between them. Germline lookup yields CDR1 SGHNT and CDR2 YYREEE (reference sequence). CDR3 in DNA: TGTGCCAGCAGCTTCGACGGCAGGGATCACTATGGCTACACCTTC. Protein: CASSFDGRDHYGYTF. The variable domain in full, with the rest retrieved from reference TRBV5-4 and TRBJ1-2, is ETGVTQSPTHLIKTRGQQVTLRCSSQSGHNTVSWYQQALGQGPQFIFQYYREEENGRGNFPPRFSGLQFPNYSSELNVNALELDDSALYLCASSFDGRDHYGYTFGSGTRLTVV.

This clone was picked up one time. J is TRBJ2-7 and V is TRBV28; no definite D call. The CDR3 loop spans 12 amino acids. With 2 bases removed from V and 2 bases from J, the gap between germline ends came to 4 bases. Germline CDR1 is MDHEN and CDR2 is SYDVKM. CDR3 residues: CASSLLPYEQYF. DNA for the CDR3: TGTGCCAGCAGTTTACTTCCCTACGAGCAGTACTTC.

V gene TRBV6-5 combines with J gene TRBJ1-2, with 12 nucleotides matching TRBD1. After removal of 2 bases from V and 2 bases from J, the junction contained 3 bases not matched to a gene. CDR1 and CDR2 (germline): MNHEY, SVGAGI. CDR3 length: 16 residues. The CDR3 nucleotides read TGTGCCAGCAGTTACAAGGGACAGGGGGCCAACTATGGCTACACCTTC. It yields the protein CASSYKGQGANYGYTF.

The chain carries TRBV2 and TRBJ2-7; TRBD1 aligns across 12 bases. This CDR3 region has 14 residues. Germline V gene sequence: CDR1 SNHLY, CDR2 FYNNEI. Trimming at V came to 6 bases and at J to 8 bases, leaving 8 bases not matched to a gene. CDR3 in amino acids: CASRRGQGAGQQYF. The CDR3 nucleotides are TGTGCCAGCAGGAGGGGACAGGGGGCGGGACAGCAGTACTTC.

This clone turned up a few times. The V and J genes are TRBV5-6 and TRBJ1-5; possible D gene TRBD1, 6 bases. The CDR3 sequence is 14 residues long. V was shortened by 2 bases and J by 5 bases, with 11 bases between the two germline ends. Germline V gene lookup returns CDR1 SGHDT and CDR2 YYEEEE. CDR3 nucleotides: TGTGCCAGCAGCTTCAGGGGTATGTATCAGCCCCAGCATTTT. As protein: CASSFRGMYQPQHF.

The rearrangement joins TRBV9 to TRBJ1-2; D perhaps matches TRBD1 (6 bases). The CDR3 is 16 residues long. The germline gives CDR1 SGDLS, CDR2 YYNGEE. V was pared by 0 bases and J by 3 bases, with 15 bases between. The CDR3 loop reads CASSVEGQGRYYGYTF. For the CDR3, the DNA is TGTGCCAGCAGCGTAGAAGGCCAGGGGCGGTACTATGGCTACACCTTC.

In this sample, this clone turned up a few times. The J gene is TRBJ2-4, the V gene TRBV28, with a weak D call TRBD1 (5 bases). The CDR3 is made up of 15 amino acids. Trimming pared 6 bases from V and 0 bases from J, leaving 12 bases between. CDR1 MDHEN and CDR2 SYDVKM come from the germline V gene. CDR3 sequence: CASSHDRLAKNIQYF. The CDR3 nucleotides read TGTGCCAGCAGCCACGACAGATTAGCCAAAAACATTCAGTACTTC.

V gene TRBV6-5 combines with J gene TRBJ2-7; perhaps TRBD2 as D (6 bases). Germline loops: CDR1 MNHEY, CDR2 SVGAGI. This CDR3 has 13 amino acids. V lost 0 bases, J lost 9 bases, and 12 bases lay in between. Here the CDR3 DNA reads TGTGCCAGCAGTTACTCGACGGGGGAAGGGCAGTACTTC. Its protein is CASSYSTGEGQYF.

The chain uses TRBV10-3 and TRBJ1-5; 8 bases agree with TRBD1. With V trimmed by 9 bases and J by 6 bases, 7 bases remained unmatched. This CDR3 has 13 residues. From germline, CDR1 is ENHRY and CDR2 SYGVKD. The CDR3 DNA reads TGTGCCATTTCGACAGGGGCCTTTCAGCCCCAGCATTTT. Translating it yields CAISTGAFQPQHF.

Only a few counts were recorded for this clone. The DNA for the CDR3 is TGTGCCAGCAGCCCGGACAGGGCTACCGGGGAGCTGTTTTTT. It specifies CASSPDRATGELFF. The V call is TRBV7-9, the J call TRBJ2-2; 8 bases line up with TRBD1. The CDR3 is 14 amino acids. Germline CDR1 reads SEHNR; CDR2 reads FQNEAQ (reference sequence). J lost 5 bases, V lost 5 bases, and 4 bases had no gene match.

The rearrangement uses TRBV6-1 and TRBJ1-1; 8 positions agree with TRBD1. CDR3 length: 15 residues. CDR1 and CDR2 from the germline V gene are MNHNS and SASEGT. Unmatched junction bases numbered 7, after V lost 0 bases and J lost 7 bases. Here the CDR3 reads CASSEARTGRNEAFF. CDR3 nucleotide sequence: TGTGCCAGCAGTGAAGCCCGGACAGGGAGGAATGAAGCTTTCTTT.

This clone was seen only a few times. The chain couples TRBV14 to TRBJ2-3; D is perhaps TRBD1 (6 bases). The V and J ends lost 0 bases and 4 bases respectively, with 14 bases between them. CDR3 length equals 16 residues. Per germline, CDR1 SGHDN and CDR2 FVKESK. The CDR3 loop is CASSQELQGLADTQYF. Here the CDR3 DNA reads TGTGCCAGCAGCCAAGAGCTGCAGGGGTTAGCAGATACGCAGTATTTT.

This clone came up a few times. The V and J genes are TRBV6-5 and TRBJ2-3; 8 positions match TRBD2. Germline loops: CDR1 MNHEY, CDR2 SVGAGI. J gave up 1 base and V 2 bases, and 2 bases lay outside the gene matches. The CDR3 runs 15 residues. The CDR3 here is CASSYGRGGTDTQYF. The CDR3 nucleotides are TGTGCCAGCAGTTACGGGCGGGGGGGCACAGATACGCAGTATTTT.

V usage is TRBV4-1 and J usage is TRBJ2-3, with TRBD2 matching over 7 bases. The CDR3 has 16 residues. Per the germline V gene, CDR1 is MGHRA and CDR2 is YSYEKL. The J segment lost 2 bases and the V segment lost 0 bases, leaving 5 bases of the junction unmatched. The CDR3 DNA sequence: TGCGCCAGCAGCCAAGATAAGGGACTAACCACAGATACGCAGTATTTT. It translates to CASSQDKGLTTDTQYF.

The chain combines TRBV6-5 with TRBJ1-1; perhaps TRBD1 as D (5 bases). The V and J ends lost 0 bases and 5 bases respectively, with 13 bases between them. There are 15 residues in the CDR3. Germline loops: CDR1 MNHEY, CDR2 SVGAGI. The CDR3 sequence: CASSYSAPGVTEAFF. The CDR3 bases are TGTGCCAGCAGTTACTCCGCCCCGGGGGTGACTGAAGCTTTCTTT.

CDR3 DNA sequence: TGCGCCAGCAGCTTGGGGACTAGCGGGGGGCCTATTAGGGCCGAGCAGTACTTC. The encoded protein is CASSLGTSGGPIRAEQYF. This chain joins TRBV5-1 and TRBJ2-7, with TRBD2 identical over 14 bases. The CDR3 is 18 amino acids. Trimming cost V 0 bases and J 6 bases; bases outside gene matches: 11. From germline, CDR1 is SGHRS and CDR2 YFSETQ.

The chain uses TRBV6-4 and TRBJ1-2; 7 bases align to TRBD1. J lost 0 bases, V lost 5 bases, and 9 bases had no gene match. Per the germline V gene, CDR1 is MRHNA and CDR2 is SNTAGT. The CDR3 has 16 residues. CDR3 nucleotides: TGTGCCAGCAGTCCCATGCCAGGGGGAACTAACTATGGCTACACCTTC. This codes for CASSPMPGGTNYGYTF.

The rearrangement joins TRBV29-1 to TRBJ1-1; D is possibly TRBD1 (6 bases). V gave up 7 bases and J gave up 4 bases, with 13 bases separating them. This CDR3 has 12 amino acids. Germline CDR1 SQVTM, CDR2 ANQGSEA. As DNA, the CDR3 is TGCAGCGCGGTACAGGGTTTCACTGAAGCTTTCTTT. This translates into CSAVQGFTEAFF.

The V gene is TRBV7-2, the J gene TRBJ2-7; maybe TRBD1 (6 bases). The CDR3 covers 15 residues. Germline assignment: CDR1 SGHTA and CDR2 FQGNSA. With 2 bases removed from V and 3 bases from J, the gap between germline ends came to 14 bases. The CDR3 protein is CASSLYQGRSYEQYF. The CDR3 nucleotides read TGTGCCAGCAGCTTATACCAGGGGCGAAGCTACGAGCAGTACTTC.

The gene calls are TRBV19 and TRBJ2-3; TRBD1 agrees at 9 bases. CDR3 length equals 14 residues. Per the germline V gene, CDR1 is LNHDA and CDR2 is SQIVND (reference sequence). V gave up 7 bases and J gave up 2 bases; unmatched junction bases: 4. The CDR3 loop is CASKDRGYTDTQYF. The CDR3 region has the DNA TGTGCCAGTAAGGACAGGGGTTACACAGATACGCAGTATTTT.

The chain is built from TRBV5-1 and TRBJ1-3; no firm D call. The V end lost 3 bases, the J end lost 0 bases, and 10 bases lay between the germline ends. The CDR3 runs 15 residues. The V gene's germline CDR1 is SGHRS and CDR2 YFSETQ. CDR3 sequence reads: CASSSEGRSGNTIYF. The CDR3 coding sequence is TGCGCCAGCAGCTCCGAGGGCCGCTCTGGAAACACCATATATTTT.

This chain connects TRBV6-5 to TRBJ2-1; 16 positions agree with TRBD2. The J segment lost 10 bases and the V segment lost 6 bases, leaving 6 bases of the junction unmatched. The CDR3 has 15 residues. Germline-derived CDR1 and CDR2 are MNHEY and SVGAGI. CDR3 protein: CASRGLAGGPREQFF. The CDR3 DNA follows: TGTGCCAGCAGGGGACTAGCGGGGGGGCCAAGGGAGCAGTTCTTC.

The rearrangement joins TRBV7-8 to TRBJ2-3; D may be TRBD1 (6 bases). This CDR3 has 14 residues. Germline-derived CDR1 and CDR2 are SGHVS and FQNEAQ. Between the trimmed V and J ends, which lost 2 bases and 2 bases, there was a span of 8 bases. The CDR3 sequence is CASSLRGITDTQYF. In nucleotides, the CDR3 is TGTGCCAGCAGCTTAAGGGGGATCACAGATACGCAGTATTTT.

This chain joins TRBV5-1 and TRBJ2-5, with D possibly matching TRBD2 (6 bases). This CDR3 is 13 amino acids long. Trimming pared 4 bases from V and 3 bases from J, leaving 10 bases between. The germline CDR1 and CDR2 sequences are SGHRS and YFSETQ. Here the CDR3 DNA reads TGCGCCAGCAGCCGACTAGTTAAAGAGACCCAGTACTTC. Translation gives CASSRLVKETQYF.

This clone was seen a single time. The chain has TRBV5-1 and TRBJ2-2; TRBD1 aligns across 8 bases. V was pared by 4 bases and J by 1 base, with 9 bases of the junction left unmatched. CDR1 is SGHRS, CDR2 YFSETQ, per germline. The CDR3 extends over 17 amino acids. CDR3: CASSRTGGKENTGELFF. In DNA form, the CDR3 reads TGCGCCAGCAGCCGCACAGGGGGGAAAGAGAACACCGGGGAGCTGTTTTTT.

A note on this clone: The sample holds other DNA sequences that translate to the same CDR3. The chain employs TRBV19 and TRBJ1-1; a weak D match, TRBD1 (5 bases). Germline-derived CDR1 and CDR2 are LNHDA and SQIVND (reference sequence). The CDR3 sequence is 15 residues long. The ends were cut back, 3 bases at V and 1 base at J, with 12 bases in the middle. CDR3 protein: CASSIVGQGNTEAFF. In DNA form, the CDR3 reads TGTGCCAGTAGTATCGTTGGGCAGGGGAACACTGAAGCTTTCTTT.

V gene TRBV19 combines with J gene TRBJ1-5; 10 bases fit TRBD1. The CDR3 extends over 17 amino acids. Looked up from germline, CDR1 is LNHDA and CDR2 is SQIVND (reference sequence). The V and J ends lost 5 bases and 0 bases, in that order; junction bases with no gene match: 7. The CDR3 DNA reads as TGTGCCAGTAGTGCCCGGACAGGGGGATATAGCAATCAGCCCCAGCATTTT. The encoded protein is CASSARTGGYSNQPQHF.